Listed below are T cell receptor beta chains from one sample, sequenced in a study of blood T cell repertoires in COVID-19. Some clones are missing from TCRdb's copy, which holds only in-frame ones; the method was immunoSEQ multiplex PCR. The repertoire holds 250,000 to 300,000 clones, nearly 90% seen once, with under 2.5% in the top ten. Source material: PBMCs or T cells enriched from blood (not recorded which). The receptors originated from a woman aged 60-75 years who had recovered from COVID-19. Each CDR3 is given with its conserved first and last residue. D genes are given only for firm matches. Size is stated for part of the rows, as once, few or many counts, or as a class when the clone is expanded.

size: once
D: NA
J: TRBJ1-2
V: TRBV28
CDR3: CASSSQNMYGYTF
DNA: TGTGCCAGCAGTTCCCAGAACATGTATGGCTACACCTTC

size: NA
D: TRBD1
J: TRBJ2-1
V: TRBV7-9
CDR3: CASRGQGRNEQFF
DNA: TGTGCCAGCCGGGGACAGGGTCGAAATGAGCAGTTCTTC

size: NA
D: TRBD2
J: TRBJ2-5
V: TRBV18
CDR3: CASSPQGLGGETQYF
DNA: TGTGCCAGCTCACCCCAGGGACTAGGCGGCGAGACCCAGTACTTC

size: NA
D: NA
J: TRBJ1-2
V: TRBV29-1
CDR3: CSAQGGHYTF
DNA: TGCAGCGCCCAGGGAGGCCACTACACCTTC

size: few
D: TRBD2
J: TRBJ2-1
V: TRBV4-2
CDR3: CASSQESGGTYNEQFF
DNA: TGTGCCAGCAGCCAAGAATCGGGGGGTACCTACAATGAGCAGTTCTTC

size: NA
D: NA
J: TRBJ1-5
V: TRBV3-1/TRBV3-2
CDR3: CASSRVNAEPQHF
DNA: TGTGCCAGCAGCCGAGTTAACGCGGAGCCCCAGCATTTT

size: NA
D: NA
J: TRBJ2-7
V: TRBV30
CDR3: CACAGLAMGEQYF
DNA: TGTGCCTGCGCGGGACTGGCCATGGGAGAGCAGTACTTC

size: once
D: NA
J: TRBJ1-1
V: TRBV10-3
CDR3: CAIKDYVASEAFF
DNA: TGTGCCATCAAGGACTATGTAGCTTCTGAAGCTTTCTTT

size: NA
D: TRBD2
J: TRBJ2-7
V: TRBV27
CDR3: CASSLTSGRYEQYF
DNA: TGTGCCAGCAGTTTAACTAGCGGGAGGTACGAGCAGTACTTC

size: NA
D: NA
J: TRBJ2-4
V: TRBV18
CDR3: CASSPAGADIQYF
DNA: TGTGCCAGCTCACCAGCGGGGGCGGACATTCAGTACTTC

size: NA
D: NA
J: TRBJ1-5
V: TRBV28
CDR3: CASSFRGGEEDQPQHF
DNA: TGTGCCAGCAGTTTTCGCGGCGGGGAGGAAGACCAGCCCCAGCATTTT

size: NA
D: TRBD1
J: TRBJ1-2
V: TRBV5-4
CDR3: CASSGPGQGSGYTF
DNA: TGTGCCAGCAGCGGTCCGGGACAGGGCTCTGGCTACACCTTC

size: NA
D: NA
J: TRBJ1-1
V: TRBV2
CDR3: CASSGDTEAFF
DNA: TGTGCCAGCAGTGGGGACACCGAGGCTTTCTTT

size: NA
D: NA
J: TRBJ1-5
V: TRBV6-5
CDR3: CASSLTQGSNQPQHF
DNA: TGTGCCAGCAGTCTGACACAGGGTAGCAATCAGCCCCAGCATTTT

size: NA
D: NA
J: TRBJ1-5
V: TRBV28
CDR3: CASRGGISNQPQHF
DNA: TGTGCCAGCAGGGGGGGGATTAGCAATCAGCCCCAGCATTTT

size: NA
D: TRBD1
J: TRBJ1-1
V: TRBV12-3/TRBV12-4
CDR3: CASSIGQVLEAFF
DNA: TGTGCCAGCAGCATCGGACAGGTCCTTGAAGCTTTCTTT

size: NA
D: NA
J: TRBJ2-5
V: TRBV21-1
CDR3: CASSSRGHQETQYF
DNA: TGTGCCAGCAGCTCCCGGGGACATCAAGAGACCCAGTACTTC

size: NA
D: NA
J: TRBJ2-1
V: TRBV30
CDR3: CAWSVTGIHEQFF
DNA: TGTGCCTGGAGTGTAACAGGGATCCATGAGCAGTTCTTC

size: NA
D: TRBD1
J: TRBJ1-2
V: TRBV15
CDR3: CATSSSRTGAHGYTF
DNA: TGTGCCACCAGCTCAAGCCGAACAGGGGCTCATGGCTACACCTTC

size: NA
D: TRBD1
J: TRBJ1-1
V: TRBV5-1
CDR3: CASSAGGQTVDTEAFF
DNA: TGCGCCAGCAGCGCAGGGGGCCAAACTGTGGACACTGAAGCTTTCTTT

size: NA
D: TRBD2
J: TRBJ2-1
V: TRBV27
CDR3: CASSLVGTRSYNEQFF
DNA: TGTGCCAGCAGTTTGGTAGGGACTAGATCCTACAATGAGCAGTTCTTC

size: NA
D: TRBD2
J: TRBJ2-7
V: TRBV5-1
CDR3: CASSFAPRTSGITLHEQYF
DNA: TGCGCCAGCAGCTTTGCTCCCCGGACTAGCGGGATCACCCTCCACGAGCAGTACTTC

size: NA
D: NA
J: TRBJ2-3
V: TRBV13
CDR3: CASSLVAGTDTQYF
DNA: TGTGCCAGCAGCTTAGTTGCGGGCACAGATACGCAGTATTTT

size: NA
D: TRBD2
J: TRBJ2-7
V: TRBV27
CDR3: CASSEYGAGATEQYF
DNA: TGTGCCAGCAGTGAGTATGGCGCGGGAGCGACCGAGCAGTACTTC

size: NA
D: NA
J: TRBJ1-5
V: TRBV6-5
CDR3: CASSHEGGQPQHF
DNA: TGTGCCAGCAGCCACGAGGGAGGTCAGCCCCAGCATTTT

size: NA
D: TRBD1
J: TRBJ2-7
V: TRBV9
CDR3: CASSPRTGETYEQYF
DNA: TGTGCCAGCAGCCCCCGGACAGGGGAGACCTACGAGCAGTACTTC

size: NA
D: TRBD2
J: TRBJ2-5
V: TRBV5-1
CDR3: CASSLGGLADQETQYF
DNA: TGCGCCAGCTCCTTGGGGGGACTAGCGGATCAAGAGACCCAGTACTTC

size: NA
D: NA
J: TRBJ1-3
V: TRBV3-1/TRBV3-2
CDR3: CASSPGGNTIYF
DNA: TGTGCCAGCAGTCCGGGAGGAAACACCATATATTTT

size: NA
D: NA
J: TRBJ1-2
V: TRBV5-1
CDR3: CASSLAGVGGYTF
DNA: TGCGCCAGCAGCTTGGCGGGAGTAGGGGGCTACACCTTC

size: NA
D: TRBD2
J: TRBJ2-3
V: TRBV6-1
CDR3: CASSEGLAGGEGGTQYF
DNA: TGTGCCAGCAGTGAGGGTCTAGCGGGAGGGGAAGGGGGTACGCAGTATTTT

size: NA
D: NA
J: TRBJ1-2
V: TRBV28
CDR3: CASRGGFVVYGYTF
DNA: TGTGCCAGTCGGGGGGGCTTCGTAGTCTATGGCTACACCTTC

size: NA
D: NA
J: TRBJ2-1
V: TRBV5-1
CDR3: CASSLLSSYNEQFF
DNA: TGCGCCAGCAGCTTGCTTTCTAGCTACAATGAGCAGTTCTTC